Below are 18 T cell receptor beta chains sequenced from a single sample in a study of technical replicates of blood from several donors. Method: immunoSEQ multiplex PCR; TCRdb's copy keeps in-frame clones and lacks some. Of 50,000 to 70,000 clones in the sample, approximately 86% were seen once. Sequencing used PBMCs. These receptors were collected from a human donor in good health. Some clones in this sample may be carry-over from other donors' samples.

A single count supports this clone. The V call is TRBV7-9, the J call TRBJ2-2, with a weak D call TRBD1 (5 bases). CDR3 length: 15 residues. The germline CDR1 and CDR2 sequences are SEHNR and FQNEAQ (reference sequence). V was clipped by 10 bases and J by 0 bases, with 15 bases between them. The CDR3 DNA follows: TGTGCCACCGGCTCGGCAGGGCCGAACACCGGGGAGCTGTTTTTT. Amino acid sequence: CATGSAGPNTGELFF.

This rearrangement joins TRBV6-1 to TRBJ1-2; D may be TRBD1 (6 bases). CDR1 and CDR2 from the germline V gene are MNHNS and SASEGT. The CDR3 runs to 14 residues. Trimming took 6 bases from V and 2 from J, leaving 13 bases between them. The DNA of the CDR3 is TGTGCCAGCAGAATACAGGGACCCAACTATGGCTACACCTTC. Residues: CASRIQGPNYGYTF.

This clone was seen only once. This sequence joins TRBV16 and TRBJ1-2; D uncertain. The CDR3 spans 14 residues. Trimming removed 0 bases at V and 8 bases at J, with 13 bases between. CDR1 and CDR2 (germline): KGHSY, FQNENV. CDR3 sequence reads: CASSQSLLAGGYTF. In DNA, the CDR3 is TGTGCCAGCAGCCAATCCCTCCTGGCGGGGGGCTACACCTTC.

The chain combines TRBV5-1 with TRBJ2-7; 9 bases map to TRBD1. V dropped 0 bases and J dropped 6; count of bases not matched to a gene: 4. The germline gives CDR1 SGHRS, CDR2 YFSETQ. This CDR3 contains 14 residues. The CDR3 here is CASSLGTGGLEQYF. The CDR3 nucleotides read TGCGCCAGCAGCTTGGGAACAGGGGGCCTCGAGCAGTACTTC.

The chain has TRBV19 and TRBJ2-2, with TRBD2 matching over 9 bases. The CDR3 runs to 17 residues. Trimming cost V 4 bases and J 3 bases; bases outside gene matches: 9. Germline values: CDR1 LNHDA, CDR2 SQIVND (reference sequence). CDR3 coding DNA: TGTGCCAGTAGTACCCCAGCGGGGGGCGGTTACACCGGGGAGCTGTTTTTT. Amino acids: CASSTPAGGGYTGELFF.

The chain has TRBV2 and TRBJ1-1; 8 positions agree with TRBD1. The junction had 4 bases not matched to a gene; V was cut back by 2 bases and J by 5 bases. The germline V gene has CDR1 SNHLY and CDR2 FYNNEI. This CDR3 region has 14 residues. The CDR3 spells CASSEQGALTEAFF. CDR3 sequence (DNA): TGTGCCAGCAGTGAACAGGGGGCATTGACTGAAGCTTTCTTT.

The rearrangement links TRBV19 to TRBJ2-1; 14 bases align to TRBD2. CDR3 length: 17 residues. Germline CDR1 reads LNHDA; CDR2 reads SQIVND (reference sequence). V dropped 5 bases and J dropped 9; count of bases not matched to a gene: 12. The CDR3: CASSLTSGGAALTEQFF. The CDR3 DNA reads TGTGCCAGTAGTCTGACTAGCGGGGGGGCCGCTTTGACTGAGCAGTTCTTC. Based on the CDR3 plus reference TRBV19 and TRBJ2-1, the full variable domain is DGGITQSPKYLFRKEGQNVTLSCEQNLNHDAMYWYRQDPGQGLRLIYYSQIVNDFQKGDIAEGYSVSREKKESFPLTVTSAQKNPTAFYLCASSLTSGGAALTEQFFGPGTRLTVL.

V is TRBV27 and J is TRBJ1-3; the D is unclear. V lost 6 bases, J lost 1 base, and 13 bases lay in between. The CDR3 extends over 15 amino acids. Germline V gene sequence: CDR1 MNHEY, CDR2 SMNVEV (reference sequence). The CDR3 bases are TGTGCCAGCAGGCGGGAAGCCTTTTCTGGAAACACCATATATTTT. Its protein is CASRREAFSGNTIYF.

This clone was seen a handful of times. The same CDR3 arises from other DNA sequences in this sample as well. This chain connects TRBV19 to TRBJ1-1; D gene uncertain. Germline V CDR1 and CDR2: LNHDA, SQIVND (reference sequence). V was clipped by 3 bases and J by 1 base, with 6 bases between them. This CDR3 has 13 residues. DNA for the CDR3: TGTGCCAGTAGTATCCGGGAGAACACTGAAGCTTTCTTT. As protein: CASSIRENTEAFF.

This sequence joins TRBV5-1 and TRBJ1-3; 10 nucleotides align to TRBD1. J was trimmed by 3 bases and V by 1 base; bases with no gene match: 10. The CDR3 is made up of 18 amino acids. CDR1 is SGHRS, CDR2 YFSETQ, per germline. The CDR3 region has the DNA TGCGCCAGCAGCTTGAGGGGGACAGGGGTATTGAATGGAAACACCATATATTTT. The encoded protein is CASSLRGTGVLNGNTIYF.

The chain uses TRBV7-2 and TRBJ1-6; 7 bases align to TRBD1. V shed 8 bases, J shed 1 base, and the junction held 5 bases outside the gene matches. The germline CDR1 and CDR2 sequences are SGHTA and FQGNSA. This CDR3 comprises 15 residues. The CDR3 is CASEAGGSYNSPLHF. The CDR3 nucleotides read TGTGCCAGCGAAGCAGGGGGGTCCTATAATTCACCCCTCCACTTT.

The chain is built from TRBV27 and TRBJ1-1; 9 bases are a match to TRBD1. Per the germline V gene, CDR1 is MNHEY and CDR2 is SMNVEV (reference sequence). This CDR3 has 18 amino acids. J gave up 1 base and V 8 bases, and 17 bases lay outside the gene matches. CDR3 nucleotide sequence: TGTGCCAGCGAAGATCAGAAACTAACGGGACAGGGGAACACTGAAGCTTTCTTT. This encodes CASEDQKLTGQGNTEAFF.

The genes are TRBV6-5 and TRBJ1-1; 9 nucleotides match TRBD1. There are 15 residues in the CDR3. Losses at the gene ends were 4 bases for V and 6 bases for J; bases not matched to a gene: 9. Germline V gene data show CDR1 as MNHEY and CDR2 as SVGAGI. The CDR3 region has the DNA TGTGCCAGCAGTTCTAACAGGGGGCGTCTCGCTGAAGCTTTCTTT. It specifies CASSSNRGRLAEAFF.

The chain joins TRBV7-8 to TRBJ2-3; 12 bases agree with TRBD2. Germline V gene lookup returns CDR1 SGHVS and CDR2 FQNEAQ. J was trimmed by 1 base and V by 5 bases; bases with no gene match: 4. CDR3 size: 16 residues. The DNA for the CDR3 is TGTGCCAGCAGCGCTAGGACTAGCGGGGGCACAGATACGCAGTATTTT. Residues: CASSARTSGGTDTQYF.

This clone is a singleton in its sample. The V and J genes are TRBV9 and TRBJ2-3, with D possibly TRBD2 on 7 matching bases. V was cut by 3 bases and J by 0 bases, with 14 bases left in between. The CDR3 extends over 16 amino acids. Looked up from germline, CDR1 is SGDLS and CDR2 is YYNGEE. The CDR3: CASSEGGGTSTDTQYF. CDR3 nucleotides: TGTGCCAGCAGCGAAGGGGGGGGTACTAGCACAGATACGCAGTATTTT.

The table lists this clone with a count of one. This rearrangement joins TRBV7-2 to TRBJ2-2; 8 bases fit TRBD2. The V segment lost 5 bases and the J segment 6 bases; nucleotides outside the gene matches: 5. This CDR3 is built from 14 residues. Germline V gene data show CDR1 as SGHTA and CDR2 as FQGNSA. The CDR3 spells CASSGTRGSGELFF. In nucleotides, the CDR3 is TGTGCCAGCAGCGGGACTAGAGGTTCCGGGGAGCTGTTTTTT.

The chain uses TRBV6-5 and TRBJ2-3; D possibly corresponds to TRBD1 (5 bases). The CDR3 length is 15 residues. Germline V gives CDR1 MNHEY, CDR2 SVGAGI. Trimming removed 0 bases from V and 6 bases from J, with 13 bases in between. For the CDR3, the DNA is TGTGCCAGCAGTTACTCGAGCAGGGTAGGGGATACGCAGTATTTT. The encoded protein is CASSYSSRVGDTQYF.

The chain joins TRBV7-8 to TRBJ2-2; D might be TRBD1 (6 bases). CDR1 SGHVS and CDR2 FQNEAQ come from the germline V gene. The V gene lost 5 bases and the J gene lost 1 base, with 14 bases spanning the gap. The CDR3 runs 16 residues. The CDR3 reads CASSMAGAGNTGELFF. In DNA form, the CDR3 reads TGTGCCAGCAGCATGGCAGGGGCGGGGAACACCGGGGAGCTGTTTTTT.